This T cell receptor beta chain emerged from a study of cytomegalovirus exposure and HLA in healthy donors. Comment on this clone: Its antigen is undetermined.

The CDR3 contains 17 residues. Looked up from germline, CDR1 is MGHDK and CDR2 is SYGVNS. V lost 7 bases to trimming and J lost 8 bases; unmatched junction nucleotides: 18. Study conclusions and caveats: The study found most TCR sequences rare, yet found some public TCRs in many donors.

TCRdb keeps only in-frame clones here, not all; method: immunoSEQ multiplex PCR. The table lists 200,000 to 250,000 clones, 75% to 95% of them singletons. The sequenced sample was PBMCs. The clonotype was recovered from a woman between 18 and 29 years old in good health and CMV-seronegative. The chain has TRBV25-1 and TRBJ2-3; 10 bases match TRBD1. Here the CDR3 DNA reads TGTGCCAGCATGGCTGCGGGACAGGGGATAGGAGTGGGTACGCAGTATTTT. This translates into CASMAAGQGIGVGTQYF.